These T cell receptor beta chains were read from a single sample in a study of T cell changes during pregnancy in multiple sclerosis. The repertoire was sequenced with immunoSEQ multiplex PCR; TCRdb's copy has only in-frame clones and lacks some. The sample lists about 20,000 clones; roughly 90% were seen once. The material sequenced was CD4+ T cells from peripheral blood mononuclear cells, taken after pregnancy. The source is a female donor in good health, enrolled as a control in a pregnancy study. Each CDR3 is given with its conserved first and last residue. A D gene is named only where the DNA matches it firmly. Clone size appears in some rows only: once, few, many, or a class for an expanded clone.

>15|NA|TRBV6-1|NA|TRBJ1-3
TGTGCCAGCAGTGCTCAGGCCCAGGGCGGAAACACCATATATTTT
CASSAQAQGGNTIYF
>14|NA|TRBV5-6|NA|TRBJ2-7
TGTGCCAGCAGCTCCGGGTTCCGCGGAGACGAGCAGTACTTC
CASSSGFRGDEQYF
>14|TRBD1|TRBV30|NA|TRBJ2-1
TGTGCCTGGAGTGTACTCAGGGGGCGTGATGAGCAGTTCTTC
CAWSVLRGRDEQFF
>20|NA|TRBV18|NA|TRBJ2-5
TGTGCCAGCTCACCACGGGACCGGGGAAGAATCCCAGGGGGGCAAGAGACCCAGTACTTC
CASSPRDRGRIPGGQETQYF
>16|TRBD2|TRBV18|NA|TRBJ2-7
TGTGCCAGCTCACCTTCTGCGGGACTAGCGGGGTGGGAGCAGTACTTC
CASSPSAGLAGWEQYF
>13|TRBD2|TRBV7-3|NA|TRBJ2-5
TGTGCCAGCAGCTTATGGGAGGGGGAGACCCAGTACTTC
CASSLWEGETQYF
>15|NA|TRBV7-9|NA|TRBJ2-6
TGTGCCAGCAGCCGTAGTCCCTCTGGGGCCAACGTCCTGACTTTC
CASSRSPSGANVLTF
>15|TRBD1|TRBV2|NA|TRBJ2-1
TGTGCCAGCAGCGCCGGGACAGGGAGGGGAGATGAGCAGTTCTTC
CASSAGTGRGDEQFF
>14|NA|TRBV7-3|once|TRBJ1-1
TGTGCCAGCAGCTTGGGACACTCGAACACTGAAGCTTTCTTT
CASSLGHSNTEAFF
>15|TRBD1|TRBV28|NA|TRBJ1-3
TGTGCCAGCAGTTTAGGGACAGCCTCTGGAAACACCATATATTTT
CASSLGTASGNTIYF
>16|TRBD1|TRBV5-4|NA|TRBJ2-2
TGTGCCAGCAGCGGCGGTAGGACAGGGTACACCGGGGAGCTGTTTTTT
CASSGGRTGYTGELFF
>15|NA|TRBV9|medium-sized|TRBJ1-2
TGTGCCAGCAGCCCGTTAACGGGTGGGTACTATGGCTACACCTTC
CASSPLTGGYYGYTF
>13|TRBD1|TRBV10-3|NA|TRBJ1-1
TGTGCCACGCTGACAGGGGAGAACACTGAAGCTTTCTTT
CATLTGENTEAFF
>13|NA|TRBV11-1|once|TRBJ1-1
TGTGCCAGCAGATGGGACATGAACACTGAAGCTTTCTTT
CASRWDMNTEAFF
>10|NA|TRBV7-3|once|TRBJ2-7
TGTGCCAGCAGCCCGTACCGGGGATCCTTC
CASSPYRGSF
>15|NA|TRBV18|NA|TRBJ1-5
TGTGCCAGCTCACCGGGACTCCCGGAGAATCAGCCCCAGCATTTT
CASSPGLPENQPQHF
>15|NA|TRBV5-6|NA|TRBJ2-2
TGTGCCAGCAGCTCGGGGGTACTCTCTCCCGGGGAGCTGTTTTTT
CASSSGVLSPGELFF
>15|TRBD2|TRBV6-4|NA|TRBJ2-1
TGTGCCAGCAGTGATCCGGGACTAGCCAACAATGAGCAGTTCTTC
CASSDPGLANNEQFF
>15|NA|TRBV10-3|NA|TRBJ2-5
TGTGCCATCAGTGGGGAAGCTGGAGGAGGCGAGACCCAGTACTTC
CAISGEAGGGETQYF
>15|NA|TRBV5-6|NA|TRBJ2-3
TGTGCCAGCAGCCGAAGGTTATCAGGGGCAGATACGCAGTATTTT
CASSRRLSGADTQYF
>15|NA|TRBV15|NA|TRBJ2-3
TGTGCCACCAGCAGAGATCGGGGGGCGGGGGATACGCAGTATTTT
CATSRDRGAGDTQYF
>12|NA|TRBV7-6|NA|TRBJ2-7
TGTGCCAGCAGCTTAGCGTCTTCTGAGCAGTACTTC
CASSLASSEQYF
>19|NA|TRBV6-4|NA|TRBJ1-6
TGTGCCAGCAGTGACCCGGGACTGCTCCCGGGGTCCTATAATTCACCCCTCCACTTT
CASSDPGLLPGSYNSPLHF
>15|TRBD2|TRBV2|NA|TRBJ2-5
TGTGCCAGCAGGGGACTAGCGGGGAACTCAGAGACCCAGTACTTC
CASRGLAGNSETQYF
>15|TRBD1|TRBV2|few|TRBJ1-3
TGTGCCAGCTCGGGACAGGGGTTCTCTGGAAACACCATATATTTT
CASSGQGFSGNTIYF
>16|NA|TRBV6-4|NA|TRBJ1-2
TGTGCCAGCATCGAGATCAGGGGCCGATCAAAAAATGGCTACACCTTC
CASIEIRGRSKNGYTF
>12|NA|TRBV29-1|NA|TRBJ2-7
TGCAGCGTTGGACTTACGGGATACGAGCAGTACTTC
CSVGLTGYEQYF
>14|TRBD2|TRBV5-1|NA|TRBJ2-5
TGCGCCAGCAGCTTTAGCGGGGGAGGAGAGACCCAGTACTTC
CASSFSGGGETQYF
>13|NA|TRBV2|NA|TRBJ1-2
TGTGCCAGCATTCCCAGGGCAGGCTATGGCTACACCTTC
CASIPRAGYGYTF
>16|TRBD2|TRBV5-4|NA|TRBJ2-3
TGTGCCAGCAGCTTAAAAGCGGGAGTTGCCGCAGATACGCAGTATTTT
CASSLKAGVAADTQYF
>12|NA|TRBV2|NA|TRBJ1-2
TGTGCCAGGGGCCTTTATGGGGGCGGCTACACCTTC
CARGLYGGGYTF
>16|NA|TRBV7-3|NA|TRBJ1-1
TGTGCCAGCAGCTCCAGAGGCGGGGGCAAGAACACTGAAGCTTTCTTT
CASSSRGGGKNTEAFF
>17|NA|TRBV7-2|NA|TRBJ2-5
TGTGCCAGCAGCTTGAAGTTCCTCCCACTAGCAGGAGAGACCCAGTACTTC
CASSLKFLPLAGETQYF
>15|NA|TRBV7-2|once|TRBJ1-1
TGTGCCAGCAGCTTAGGTGGCCAGAAGAACACTGAAGCTTTCTTT
CASSLGGQKNTEAFF
>16|TRBD2|TRBV4-2|NA|TRBJ2-6
TGTGCCAGCAGCCAAGAGGGGGGGACCTGGGCCAACGTCCTGACTTTC
CASSQEGGTWANVLTF
>16|TRBD2|TRBV12-5|NA|TRBJ2-1
TGTGCTAGTGGTTTGTCACCAGCGGGAGGGCCTCATGAGCAGTTCTTC
CASGLSPAGGPHEQFF
>14|TRBD2|TRBV29-1|NA|TRBJ2-1
TGCAGCGCGGACGAGCGGGAGGGTTACAATGAGCAGTTCTTC
CSADEREGYNEQFF
>15|TRBD1|TRBV4-2|NA|TRBJ1-4
TGTGCCAGCAGCCAAGGGGACAGGGGGCATGAAAAACTGTTTTTT
CASSQGDRGHEKLFF
>17|TRBD2|TRBV19|NA|TRBJ2-7
TGTGCCAGTAGTAGGACTAGCGTGTCGTTAGGGGATTACGAGCAGTACTTC
CASSRTSVSLGDYEQYF
>15|NA|TRBV9|NA|TRBJ2-1
TGTGCCAGCGCCCCTCTGGAGCGCCGGTCCAATGAGCAGTTCTTC
CASAPLERRSNEQFF
>16|TRBD2|TRBV6-5|NA|TRBJ2-3
TGTGCCAGCAGCTACGGACTAGCGGGAGCCACAGATACGCAGTATTTT
CASSYGLAGATDTQYF
>14|NA|TRBV18|NA|TRBJ1-1
TGTGCCAGCTCATCCCCGGGACTATACACTGAAGCTTTCTTT
CASSSPGLYTEAFF
>11|NA|TRBV14|once|TRBJ2-1
TGTGCCAGCAGCCAAGCCGGTGAGCAGTTCTTC
CASSQAGEQFF